These 14 T cell receptor beta chains were all obtained from the same sample, sequenced in a study of response to subunit inactivated influenza vaccine. MiXCR, run by TCRdb on the RT-PCR reads, gives a single entry per CDR3 protein. The sample yields about 300,000 distinct CDR3 sequences, around 20% seen once. Sequences were derived from PBMCs from blood, sampled less than 22 months after vaccination. These receptors were collected from a man aged 50 to 69 who received an inactivated influenza vaccine.

A few counts support this clonotype. V and J are TRBV15 and TRBJ2-3; D possibly corresponds to TRBD2 (6 bases). Deletions cut 8 bases from V and 5 bases from J, with 23 bases between. The CDR3 totals 16 residues. Germline-derived CDR1 and CDR2 are LNHNV and YYDKDF (reference sequence). Here the CDR3 DNA reads TGTGCCACCTCCCCCAACACTCCACTAGCTTTAGATACGCAGTATTTT. This sequence encodes CATSPNTPLALDTQYF.

The rearrangement joins TRBV15 to TRBJ2-7; 9 bases match TRBD1. The CDR3 runs to 18 residues. The V segment lost 1 base and the J segment 6 bases; nucleotides outside the gene matches: 16. Germline V gene sequence: CDR1 LNHNV, CDR2 YYDKDF (reference sequence). The CDR3 DNA is TGTGCCACCAGCAGAGGGGCCAAAATAACAGGGGGCTCTAGCGAGCAGTACTTC. Translation gives CATSRGAKITGGSSEQYF.

The rearrangement joins TRBV20-1 to TRBJ1-2; tentative D call: TRBD1 (5 bases). Trimming took 3 bases from V and 0 from J, leaving 17 bases between them. CDR1 is DFQATT, CDR2 SNEGSKA, per germline (reference sequence). The CDR3 has 16 residues. Here the CDR3 DNA reads TGCAGTGCTAGTCGATCCCCCCAGGGAGCTAACTATGGCTACACCTTC. Translating gives CSASRSPQGANYGYTF.

A few counts support this clonotype. The rearrangement links TRBV7-9 to TRBJ2-7; a possible D gene is TRBD2 (6 bases). CDR3 length: 16 amino acids. The V and J ends lost 0 bases and 2 bases respectively, with 14 bases between them. CDR1 SEHNR and CDR2 FQNEAQ come from the germline V gene (reference sequence). CDR3 sequence reads: CASSLALGGPAYEQYF. CDR3 nucleotide sequence: TGTGCCAGCAGCTTAGCGTTAGGAGGGCCTGCCTACGAGCAGTACTTC.

This clonotype was seen a handful of times. Written as DNA, the CDR3 is TGTGCCAGCAGCCATCCCCCCGACCTGAGCTCCTACAATGAGCAGTTCTTC. Encoded protein: CASSHPPDLSSYNEQFF. The V call is TRBV14, the J call TRBJ2-1; D is ambiguous. CDR3 size: 17 residues. The germline V gene has CDR1 SGHDN and CDR2 FVKESK. V was trimmed by 3 bases and J by 0 bases, leaving 15 bases between them.

This clonotype appeared many times. The chain is built from TRBV30 and TRBJ2-1, with a possible D match to TRBD1 (6 bases). The germline gives CDR1 GTSNPN, CDR2 SVGIG (reference sequence). The CDR3 runs to 12 residues. The ends were cut back, 1 base at V and 7 bases at J, with 8 bases in the middle. The CDR3 DNA reads TGTGCCTGGAGTGACAGGGATAATGAGCAGTTCTTC. Translation gives CAWSDRDNEQFF.

The rearrangement uses TRBV5-1 and TRBJ1-2; tentative D call: TRBD1 (6 bases). From germline, CDR1 is SGHRS and CDR2 YFSETQ. Trimming took off 3 bases at V and 6 bases at J, with 12 bases between the two ends. This CDR3 spans 13 amino acids. CDR3 nucleotide sequence: TGCGCCAGCAGCTACCACAGGGAAGATGGCTACACCTTC. This encodes CASSYHREDGYTF.

The rearrangement uses TRBV4-3 and TRBJ2-7; 9 bases match TRBD2. Germline lookup yields CDR1 LGHNA and CDR2 YSLEER. This CDR3 contains 18 residues. V was pared by 1 base and J by 3 bases, with 13 bases of the junction left unmatched. For the CDR3, the DNA is TGCGCCAGCAGCCAAGCCCTTAGCGGGAGAACCCCCTACTACGAGCAGTACTTC. Translated, it gives CASSQALSGRTPYYEQYF.

The V and J genes are TRBV7-9 and TRBJ1-2; D ambiguous. The CDR3 has 13 residues. V lost 5 bases, J lost 1 base, and 8 bases lay in between. The germline gives CDR1 SEHNR, CDR2 FQNEAQ (reference sequence). The CDR3 region has the DNA TGTGCCAGCAGCCATCGGGATAACTATGGCTACACCTTC. This translates into CASSHRDNYGYTF.

This rearrangement joins TRBV29-1 to TRBJ2-7; 10 bases fit TRBD2. J lost 7 bases, V lost 4 bases, and 7 bases had no gene match. Germline V lookup: CDR1 SQVTM, CDR2 ANQGSEA. The CDR3 totals 13 residues. CDR3 amino acids: CSVGLAGVFEQYF. The CDR3 coding sequence is TGCAGCGTTGGGCTAGCGGGAGTGTTTGAGCAGTACTTC.

V and J are TRBV5-1 and TRBJ2-5; the match to TRBD2 covers 9 bases. CDR1 and CDR2 (germline): SGHRS, YFSETQ. The CDR3 runs to 14 residues. V trimming: 4 bases; J trimming: 5 bases; junction bases outside the gene matches: 6. The CDR3 DNA sequence: TGCGCCAGCAGCGAAGGCGGGAGGGAGGAGACCCAGTACTTC. The encoded protein is CASSEGGREETQYF.

CDR3 sequence: CASSLPGGVNTEAFF. In DNA form, the CDR3 reads TGCGCCAGCAGCTTGCCAGGGGGCGTGAACACTGAAGCTTTCTTT. The chain recombines TRBV5-1 with TRBJ1-1, with TRBD1 matching over 8 bases. The junction had 2 bases not matched to a gene; V was cut back by 1 base and J by 0 bases. This CDR3 region has 15 residues. The germline CDR1 and CDR2 sequences are SGHRS and YFSETQ.

This chain uses TRBV5-4 with TRBJ2-1, with 14 bases matching TRBD2. The length of the CDR3 is 15 residues. J lost 10 bases, V lost 1 base, and 4 bases had no gene match. The germline V gene encodes CDR1 SGHNT and CDR2 YYREEE (reference sequence). CDR3 in amino acids: CASSLTGTSGGEQFF. The CDR3 coding sequence is TGTGCCAGCAGCTTGACCGGGACTAGCGGGGGAGAGCAGTTCTTC.

J is TRBJ1-6 and V is TRBV28; D is perhaps TRBD1 (6 bases). Trimming took off 2 bases at V and 9 bases at J, with 17 bases between the two ends. The CDR3 contains 16 residues. Germline CDR1 reads MDHEN; CDR2 reads SYDVKM. Here the CDR3 DNA reads TGTGCCAGCAGTTTAACGGGACAAAGGGGACGTTCACCCCTCCACTTT. Translated, it gives CASSLTGQRGRSPLHF. Full variable domain (outside the CDR3, taken from reference TRBV28 and TRBJ1-6): DVKVTQSSRYLVKRTGEKVFLECVQDMDHENMFWYRQDPGLGLRLIYFSYDVKMKEKGDIPEGYSVSREKKERFSLILESASTNQTSMYLCASSLTGQRGRSPLHFGNGTRLTVT.